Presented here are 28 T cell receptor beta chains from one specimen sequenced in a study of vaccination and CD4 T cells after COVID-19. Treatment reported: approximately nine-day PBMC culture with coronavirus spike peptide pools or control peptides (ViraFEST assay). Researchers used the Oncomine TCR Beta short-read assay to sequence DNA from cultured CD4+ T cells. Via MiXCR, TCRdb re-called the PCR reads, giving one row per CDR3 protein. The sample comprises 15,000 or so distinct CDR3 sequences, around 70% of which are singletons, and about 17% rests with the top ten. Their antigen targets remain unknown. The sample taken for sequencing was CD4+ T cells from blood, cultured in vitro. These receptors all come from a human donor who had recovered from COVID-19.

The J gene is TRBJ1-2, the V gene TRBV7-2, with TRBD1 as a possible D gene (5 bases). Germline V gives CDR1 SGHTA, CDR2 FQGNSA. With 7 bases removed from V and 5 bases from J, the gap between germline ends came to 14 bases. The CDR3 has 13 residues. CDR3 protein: CASISPGGYGYTF. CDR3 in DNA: TGTGCCAGCATCAGCCCCGGGGGGTATGGCTACACCTTC. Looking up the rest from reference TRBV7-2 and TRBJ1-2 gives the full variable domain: GAGVSQSPSNKVTEKGKDVELRCDPISGHTALYWYRQSLGQGLEFLIYFQGNSAPDKSGLPSDRFSAERTGGSVSTLTIQRTQQEDSAVYLCASISPGGYGYTFGSGTRLTVV.

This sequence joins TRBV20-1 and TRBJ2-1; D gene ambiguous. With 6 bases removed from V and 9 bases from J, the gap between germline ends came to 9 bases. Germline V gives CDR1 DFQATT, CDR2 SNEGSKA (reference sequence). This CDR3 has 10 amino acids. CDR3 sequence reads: CSAANAEQFF. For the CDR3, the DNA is TGCAGTGCAGCTAACGCTGAGCAGTTCTTC.

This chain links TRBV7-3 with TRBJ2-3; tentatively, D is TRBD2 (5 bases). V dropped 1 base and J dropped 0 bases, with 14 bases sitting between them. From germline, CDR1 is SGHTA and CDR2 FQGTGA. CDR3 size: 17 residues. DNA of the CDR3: TGTGCCAGCAGCTTAATCCGAGCGGTCGCTAGCACAGATACGCAGTATTTT. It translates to CASSLIRAVASTDTQYF.

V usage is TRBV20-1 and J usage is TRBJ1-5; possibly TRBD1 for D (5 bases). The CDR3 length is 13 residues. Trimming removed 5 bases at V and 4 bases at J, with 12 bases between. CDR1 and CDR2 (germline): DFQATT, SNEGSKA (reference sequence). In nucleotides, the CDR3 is TGCAGTGCTCGGCGACAGTCTAATCAGCCCCAGCATTTT. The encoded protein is CSARRQSNQPQHF.

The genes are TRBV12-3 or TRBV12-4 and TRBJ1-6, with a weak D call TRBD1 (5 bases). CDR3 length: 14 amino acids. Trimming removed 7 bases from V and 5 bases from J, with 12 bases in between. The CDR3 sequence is CASTAGLDNSPLHF. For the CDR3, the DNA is TGTGCCAGCACCGCGGGGCTCGATAATTCACCCCTCCACTTT.

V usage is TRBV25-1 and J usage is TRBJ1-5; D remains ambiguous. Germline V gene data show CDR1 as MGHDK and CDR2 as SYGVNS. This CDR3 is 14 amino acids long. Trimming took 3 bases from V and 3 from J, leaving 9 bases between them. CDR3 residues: CASSDLQNNQPQHF. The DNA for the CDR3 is TGTGCCAGCAGTGATTTGCAAAACAATCAGCCCCAGCATTTT.

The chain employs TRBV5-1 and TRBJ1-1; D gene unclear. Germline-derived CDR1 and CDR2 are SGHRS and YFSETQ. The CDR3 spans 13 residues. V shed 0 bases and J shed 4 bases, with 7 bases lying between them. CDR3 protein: CASSLALATEAFF. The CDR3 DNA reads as TGCGCCAGCAGCTTGGCCCTTGCCACTGAAGCTTTCTTT.

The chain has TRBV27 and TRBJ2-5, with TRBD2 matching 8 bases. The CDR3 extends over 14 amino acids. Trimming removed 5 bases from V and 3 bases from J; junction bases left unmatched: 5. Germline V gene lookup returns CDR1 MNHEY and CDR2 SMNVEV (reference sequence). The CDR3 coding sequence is TGTGCCAGCAGTCGGGGGGGCCGTGAAGAGACCCAGTACTTC. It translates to CASSRGGREETQYF.

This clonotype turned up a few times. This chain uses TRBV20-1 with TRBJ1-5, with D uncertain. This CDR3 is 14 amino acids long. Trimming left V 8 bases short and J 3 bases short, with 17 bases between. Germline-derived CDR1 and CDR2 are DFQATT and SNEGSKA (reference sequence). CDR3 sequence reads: CSTRGINFNQPQHF. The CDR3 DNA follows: TGCAGTACTCGTGGGATCAACTTCAATCAGCCCCAGCATTTT.

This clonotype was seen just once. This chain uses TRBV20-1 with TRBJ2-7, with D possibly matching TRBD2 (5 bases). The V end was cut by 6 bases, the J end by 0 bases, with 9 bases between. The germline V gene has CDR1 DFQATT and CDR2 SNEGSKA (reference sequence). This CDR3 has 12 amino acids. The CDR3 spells CSANRDSYEQYF. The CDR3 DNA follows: TGCAGTGCCAACCGGGACTCCTACGAGCAGTACTTC.

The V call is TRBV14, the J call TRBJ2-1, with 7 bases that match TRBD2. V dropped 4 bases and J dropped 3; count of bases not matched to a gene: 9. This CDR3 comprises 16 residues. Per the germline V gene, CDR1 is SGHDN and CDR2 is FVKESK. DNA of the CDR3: TGTGCCAGCAGCCGTCACGGGAAGCGGGACTACAATGAGCAGTTCTTC. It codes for CASSRHGKRDYNEQFF.

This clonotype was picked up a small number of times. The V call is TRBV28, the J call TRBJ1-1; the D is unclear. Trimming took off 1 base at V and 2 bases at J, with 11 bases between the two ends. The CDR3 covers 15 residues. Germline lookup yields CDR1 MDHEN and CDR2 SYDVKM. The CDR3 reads CASSLFLGLNTEAFF. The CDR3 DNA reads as TGTGCCAGCAGTTTATTCCTGGGCTTAAACACTGAAGCTTTCTTT.

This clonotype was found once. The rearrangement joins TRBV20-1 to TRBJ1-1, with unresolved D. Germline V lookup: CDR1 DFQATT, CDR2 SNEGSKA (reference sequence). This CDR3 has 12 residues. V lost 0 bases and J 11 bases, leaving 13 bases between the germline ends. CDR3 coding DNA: TGCAGTGCTAGAGATTACGGGCCTGGGGCTTTCTTT. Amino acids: CSARDYGPGAFF.

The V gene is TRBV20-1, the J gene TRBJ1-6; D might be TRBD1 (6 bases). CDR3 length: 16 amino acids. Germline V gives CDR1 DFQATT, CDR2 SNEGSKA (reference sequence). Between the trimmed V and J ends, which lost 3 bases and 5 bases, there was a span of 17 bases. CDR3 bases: TGCAGTGCTAGGGATCCCAACGGGGGGCATAATTCACCCCTCCACTTT. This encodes CSARDPNGGHNSPLHF.

CDR3 region: CATSDGSGRARNEQFF. CDR3 coding DNA: TGTGCCACCAGTGATGGGAGCGGGAGGGCCAGGAATGAGCAGTTCTTC. This chain joins TRBV24-1 and TRBJ2-1; 10 bases are a match to TRBD2. Germline lookup yields CDR1 KGHDR and CDR2 SFDVKD. The CDR3 is 16 residues long. Unmatched junction bases numbered 8, after V lost 3 bases and J lost 7 bases.

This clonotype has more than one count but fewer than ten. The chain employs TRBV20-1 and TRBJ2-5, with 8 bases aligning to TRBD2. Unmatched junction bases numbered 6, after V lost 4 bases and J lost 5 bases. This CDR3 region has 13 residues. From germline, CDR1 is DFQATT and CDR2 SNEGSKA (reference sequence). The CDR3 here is CSATSGRWETQYF. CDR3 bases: TGCAGTGCTACAAGCGGGAGATGGGAGACCCAGTACTTC.

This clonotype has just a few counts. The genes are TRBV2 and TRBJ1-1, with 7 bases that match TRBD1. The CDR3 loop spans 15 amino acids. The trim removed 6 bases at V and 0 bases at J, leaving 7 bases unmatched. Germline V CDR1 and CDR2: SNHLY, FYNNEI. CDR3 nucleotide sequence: TGTGCCAGCAGCGCATCTAGGGGGCTGAACACTGAAGCTTTCTTT. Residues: CASSASRGLNTEAFF.

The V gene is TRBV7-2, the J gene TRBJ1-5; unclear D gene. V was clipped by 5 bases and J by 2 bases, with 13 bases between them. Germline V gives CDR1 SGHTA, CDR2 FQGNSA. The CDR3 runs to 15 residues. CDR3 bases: TGTGCCAGCAGCCCCCGGCGAGCGGGCAATCAGCCCCAGCATTTT. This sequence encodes CASSPRRAGNQPQHF.

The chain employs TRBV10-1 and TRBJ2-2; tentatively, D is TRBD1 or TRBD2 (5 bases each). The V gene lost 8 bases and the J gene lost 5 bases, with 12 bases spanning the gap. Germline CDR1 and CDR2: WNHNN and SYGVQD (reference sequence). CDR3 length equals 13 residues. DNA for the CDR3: TGCGCCAGCCGTGGGGGAGCAACCGGGGAGCTGTTTTTT. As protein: CASRGGATGELFF.

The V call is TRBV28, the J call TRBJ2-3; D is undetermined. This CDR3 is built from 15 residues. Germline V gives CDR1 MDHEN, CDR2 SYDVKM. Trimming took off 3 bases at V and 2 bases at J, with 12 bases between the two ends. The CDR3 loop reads CASSFVSGATDTQYF. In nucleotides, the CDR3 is TGTGCCAGCAGTTTCGTTTCGGGTGCCACAGATACGCAGTATTTT.

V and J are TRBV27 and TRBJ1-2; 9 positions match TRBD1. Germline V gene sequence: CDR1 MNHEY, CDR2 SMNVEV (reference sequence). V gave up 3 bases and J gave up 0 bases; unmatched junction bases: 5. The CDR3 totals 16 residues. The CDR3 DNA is TGTGCCAGCAGTTTCGCGACAGGGGGTGCTAACTATGGCTACACCTTC. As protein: CASSFATGGANYGYTF.

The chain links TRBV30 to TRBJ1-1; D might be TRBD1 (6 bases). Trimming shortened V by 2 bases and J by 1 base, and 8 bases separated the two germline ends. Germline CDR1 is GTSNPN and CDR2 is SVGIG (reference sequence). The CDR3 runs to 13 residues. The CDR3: CAWSRGENTEAFF. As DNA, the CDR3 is TGTGCCTGGAGTAGGGGGGAGAACACTGAAGCTTTCTTT. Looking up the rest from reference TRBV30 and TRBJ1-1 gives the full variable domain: SQTIHQWPATLVQPVGSPLSLECTVEGTSNPNLYWYRQAAGRGLQLLFYSVGIGQISSEVPQNLSASRPQDRQFILSSKKLLLSDSGFYLCAWSRGENTEAFFGQGTRLTVV.

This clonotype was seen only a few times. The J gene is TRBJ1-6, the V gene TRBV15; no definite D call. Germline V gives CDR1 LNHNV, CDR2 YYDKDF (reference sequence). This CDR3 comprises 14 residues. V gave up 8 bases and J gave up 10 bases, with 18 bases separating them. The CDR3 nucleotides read TGTGCCACCCGACCCCGAAGTGAATGGTCACCCCTCCACTTT. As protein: CATRPRSEWSPLHF.

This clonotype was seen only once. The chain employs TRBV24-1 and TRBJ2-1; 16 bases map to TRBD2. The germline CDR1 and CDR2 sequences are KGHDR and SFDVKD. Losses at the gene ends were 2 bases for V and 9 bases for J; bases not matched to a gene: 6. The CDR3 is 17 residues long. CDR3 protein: CATSDWQGTSGRAEQFF. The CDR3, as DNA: TGTGCCACCAGTGATTGGCAGGGGACTAGCGGGAGGGCTGAGCAGTTCTTC.

The CDR3 loop is CASIPTGTYGYTF. In DNA, the CDR3 is TGTGCCAGCATCCCGACAGGGACATATGGCTACACCTTC. This rearrangement joins TRBV12-3 or TRBV12-4 to TRBJ1-2, with TRBD1 identical over 7 bases. CDR3 size: 13 residues. With 7 bases clipped from V and 5 bases from J, the junction kept 7 bases outside the gene matches.

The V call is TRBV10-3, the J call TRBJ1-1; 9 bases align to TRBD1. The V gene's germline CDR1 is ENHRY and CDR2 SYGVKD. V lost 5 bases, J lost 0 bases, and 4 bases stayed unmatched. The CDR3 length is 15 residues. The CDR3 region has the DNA TGTGCCATCAGTCCGGGACAGGGCCTGAACACTGAAGCTTTCTTT. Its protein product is CAISPGQGLNTEAFF.

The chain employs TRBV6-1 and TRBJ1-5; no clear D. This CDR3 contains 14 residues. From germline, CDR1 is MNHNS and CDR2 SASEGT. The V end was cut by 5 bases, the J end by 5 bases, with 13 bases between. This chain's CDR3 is CASSNPLMDQPQHF. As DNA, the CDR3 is TGTGCCAGCAGTAACCCCCTTATGGATCAGCCCCAGCATTTT.

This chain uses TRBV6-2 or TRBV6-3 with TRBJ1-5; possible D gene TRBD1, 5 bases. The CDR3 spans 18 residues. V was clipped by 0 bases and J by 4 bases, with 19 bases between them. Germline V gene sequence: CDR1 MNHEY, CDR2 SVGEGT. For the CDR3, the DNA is TGTGCCAGCAGTTACTCGAGACCTGTCGGACACACAAATCAGCCCCAGCATTTT. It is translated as CASSYSRPVGHTNQPQHF.